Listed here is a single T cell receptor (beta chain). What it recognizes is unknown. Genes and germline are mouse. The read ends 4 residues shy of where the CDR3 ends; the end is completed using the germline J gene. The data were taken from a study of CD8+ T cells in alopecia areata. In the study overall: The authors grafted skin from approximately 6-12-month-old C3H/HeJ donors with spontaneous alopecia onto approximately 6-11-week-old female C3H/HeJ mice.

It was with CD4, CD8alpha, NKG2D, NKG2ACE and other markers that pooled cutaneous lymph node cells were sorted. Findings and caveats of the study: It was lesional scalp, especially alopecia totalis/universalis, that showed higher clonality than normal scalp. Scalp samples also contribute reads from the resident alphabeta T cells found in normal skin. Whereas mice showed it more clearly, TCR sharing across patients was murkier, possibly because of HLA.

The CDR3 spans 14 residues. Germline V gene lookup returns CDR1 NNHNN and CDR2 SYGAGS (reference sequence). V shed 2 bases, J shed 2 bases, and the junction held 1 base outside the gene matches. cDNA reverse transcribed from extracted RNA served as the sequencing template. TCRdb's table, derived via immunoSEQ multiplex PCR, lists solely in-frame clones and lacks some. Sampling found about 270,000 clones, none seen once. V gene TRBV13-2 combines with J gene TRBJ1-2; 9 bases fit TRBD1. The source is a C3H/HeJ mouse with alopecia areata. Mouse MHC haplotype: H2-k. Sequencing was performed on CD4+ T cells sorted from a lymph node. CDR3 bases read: TGTGCCAGCGGTGAAGACAGGGGGAACTCC. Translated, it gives CASGEDRGNS. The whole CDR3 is CASGEDRGNSDYTF.